This T cell receptor (beta chain) originates from a study of blood T cell repertoires in COVID-19. Background on the study: Italy, Spain and the United States were the sources of the convalescent and acute COVID-19 samples. The cDNA or gDNA used as material had been derived from T cells, B-cell-depleted T cells, or PBMCs.

CDR1 MNHEY and CDR2 SMNVEV come from the germline V gene (reference sequence). V lost 0 bases to trimming and J lost 3 bases; unmatched junction nucleotides: 4. The CDR3 extends over 16 amino acids. How the authors handled the data: Amplifying reference gene primers gave estimates of nucleated cell counts. Using immunoSEQ multiplex PCR, the repertoire was profiled, and TCRdb retains in-frame clones only, with some absent. V, J and clone size were drawn from that table, and D and trimming were deduced from the DNA. The sample records a few hundred thousand clones, 80% to 90% being singletons. This TCR was recovered from a woman aged 55 to 70 who had recovered from COVID-19. The V gene is TRBV27, the J gene TRBJ2-1; 8 nucleotides agree with TRBD2. The source material was peripheral blood. The CDR3 loop is CASSLSAGEIYNEQFF. The CDR3 nucleotides read TGTGCCAGCAGTTTATCAGCGGGGGAAATCTACAATGAGCAGTTCTTC.